This paragraph reports one TCR beta chain. Its antigen is currently unknown. The data originate from a study of cytomegalovirus exposure and HLA in healthy donors. Germline values: CDR1 SGHNT, CDR2 YENEEA. V shed 3 bases, J shed 7 bases, and the junction held 6 bases outside the gene matches. The CDR3 is 14 residues long. The PCR ran on 60 Vbeta and 13 Jbeta primers. TCRdb keeps only in-frame clones here, not all; method: immunoSEQ multiplex PCR. The table lists about 130,000 clones, roughly 85% of them singletons, with roughly 1.2% in the top ten. Study results and caveats: In a later analysis, donors in an Asian-associated ancestry cluster reportedly had fewer N-insertions in productive TCRs than the cohort mean. In presence/absence analyses, roughly uniform sequencing depth across donors was assumed.

This TCR was recovered from a boy younger than 18 in good health and CMV-seronegative. The sample was PBMCs. The gene calls are TRBV11-3 and TRBJ2-1; 7 nucleotides line up with TRBD2. The CDR3 region has the DNA TGTGCCAGCAGCTTTGGCAAAGCGGGAAATGAGCAGTTCTTC. It codes for CASSFGKAGNEQFF.